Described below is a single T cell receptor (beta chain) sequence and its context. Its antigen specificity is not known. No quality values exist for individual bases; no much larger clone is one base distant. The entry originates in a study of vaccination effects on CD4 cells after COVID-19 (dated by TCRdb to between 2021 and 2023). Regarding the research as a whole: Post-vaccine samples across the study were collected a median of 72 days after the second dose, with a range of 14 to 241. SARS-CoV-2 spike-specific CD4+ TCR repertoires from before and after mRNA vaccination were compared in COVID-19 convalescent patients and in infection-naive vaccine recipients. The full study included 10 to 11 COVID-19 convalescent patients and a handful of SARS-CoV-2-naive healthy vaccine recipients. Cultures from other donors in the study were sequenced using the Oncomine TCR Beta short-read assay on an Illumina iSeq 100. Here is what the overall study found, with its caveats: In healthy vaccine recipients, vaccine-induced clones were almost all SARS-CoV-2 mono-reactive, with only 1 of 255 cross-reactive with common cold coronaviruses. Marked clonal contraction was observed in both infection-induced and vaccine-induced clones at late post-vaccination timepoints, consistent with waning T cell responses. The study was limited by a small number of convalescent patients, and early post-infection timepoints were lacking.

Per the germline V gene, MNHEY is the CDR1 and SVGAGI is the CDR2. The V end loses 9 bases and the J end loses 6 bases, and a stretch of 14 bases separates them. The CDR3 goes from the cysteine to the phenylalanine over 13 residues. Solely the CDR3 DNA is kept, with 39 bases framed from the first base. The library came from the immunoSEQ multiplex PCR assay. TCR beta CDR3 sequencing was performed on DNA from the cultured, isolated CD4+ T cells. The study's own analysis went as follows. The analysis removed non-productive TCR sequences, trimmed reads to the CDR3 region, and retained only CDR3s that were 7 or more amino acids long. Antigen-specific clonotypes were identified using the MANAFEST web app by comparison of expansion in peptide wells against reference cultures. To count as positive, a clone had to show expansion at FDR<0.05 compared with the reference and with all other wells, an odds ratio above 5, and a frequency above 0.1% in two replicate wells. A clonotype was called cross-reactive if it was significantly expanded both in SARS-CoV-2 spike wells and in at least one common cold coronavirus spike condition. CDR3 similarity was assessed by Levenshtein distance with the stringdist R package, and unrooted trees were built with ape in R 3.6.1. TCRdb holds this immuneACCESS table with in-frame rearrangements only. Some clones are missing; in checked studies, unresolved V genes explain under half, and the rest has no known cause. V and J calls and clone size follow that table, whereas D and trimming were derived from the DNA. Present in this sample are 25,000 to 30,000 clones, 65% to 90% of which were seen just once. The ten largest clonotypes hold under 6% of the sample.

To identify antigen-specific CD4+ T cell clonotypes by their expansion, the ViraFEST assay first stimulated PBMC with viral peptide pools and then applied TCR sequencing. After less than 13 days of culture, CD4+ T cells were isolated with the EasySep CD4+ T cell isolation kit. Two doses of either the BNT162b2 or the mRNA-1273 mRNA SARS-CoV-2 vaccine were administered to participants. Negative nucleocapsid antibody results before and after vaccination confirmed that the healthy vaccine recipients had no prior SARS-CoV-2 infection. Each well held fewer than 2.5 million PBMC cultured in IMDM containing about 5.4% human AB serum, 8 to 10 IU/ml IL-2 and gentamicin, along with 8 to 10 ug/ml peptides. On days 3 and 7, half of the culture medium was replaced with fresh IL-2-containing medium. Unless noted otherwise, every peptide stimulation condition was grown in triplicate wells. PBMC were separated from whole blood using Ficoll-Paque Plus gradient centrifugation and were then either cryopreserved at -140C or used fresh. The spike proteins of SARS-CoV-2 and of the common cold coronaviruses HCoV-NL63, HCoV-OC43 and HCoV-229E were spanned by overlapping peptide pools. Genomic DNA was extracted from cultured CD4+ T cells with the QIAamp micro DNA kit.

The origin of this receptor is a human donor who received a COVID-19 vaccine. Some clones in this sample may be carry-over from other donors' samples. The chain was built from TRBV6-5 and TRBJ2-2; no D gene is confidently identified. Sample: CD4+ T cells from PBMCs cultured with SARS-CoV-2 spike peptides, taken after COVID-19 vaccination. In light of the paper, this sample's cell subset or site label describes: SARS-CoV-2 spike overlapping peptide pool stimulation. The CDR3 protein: CASANHRAGELFF. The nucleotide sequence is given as TGTGCCAGTGCAAACCACAGAGCCGGGGAGCTGTTTTTT.